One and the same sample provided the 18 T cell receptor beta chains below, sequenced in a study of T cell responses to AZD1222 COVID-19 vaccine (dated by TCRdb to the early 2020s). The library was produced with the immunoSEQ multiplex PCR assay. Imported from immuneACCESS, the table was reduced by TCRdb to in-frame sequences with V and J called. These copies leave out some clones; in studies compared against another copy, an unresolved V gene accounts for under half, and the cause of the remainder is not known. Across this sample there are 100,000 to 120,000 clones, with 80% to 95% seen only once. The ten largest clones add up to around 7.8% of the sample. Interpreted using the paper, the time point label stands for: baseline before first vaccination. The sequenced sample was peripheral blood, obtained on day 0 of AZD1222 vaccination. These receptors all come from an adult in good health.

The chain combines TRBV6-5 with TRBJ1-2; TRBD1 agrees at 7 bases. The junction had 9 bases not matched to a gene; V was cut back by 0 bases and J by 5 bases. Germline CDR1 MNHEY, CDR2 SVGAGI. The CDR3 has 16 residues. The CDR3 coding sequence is TGTGCCAGCAGTTACTCGAGGCCAGGGGGTGGGTATGGCTACACCTTC. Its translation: CASSYSRPGGGYGYTF.

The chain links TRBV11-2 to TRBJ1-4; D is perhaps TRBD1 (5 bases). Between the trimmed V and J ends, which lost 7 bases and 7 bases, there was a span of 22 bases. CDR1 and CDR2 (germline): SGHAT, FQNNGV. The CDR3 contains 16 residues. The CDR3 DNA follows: TGTGCCAGCACCCACCGGGGGTTTGGGGAGGGTGAAAAACTGTTTTTT. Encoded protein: CASTHRGFGEGEKLFF.

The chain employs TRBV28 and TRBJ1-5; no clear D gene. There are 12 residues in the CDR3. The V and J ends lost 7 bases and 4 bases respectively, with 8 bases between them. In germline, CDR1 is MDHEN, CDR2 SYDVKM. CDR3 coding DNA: TGTGCCAGCACTTCCCTTAATCAGCCCCAGCATTTT. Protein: CASTSLNQPQHF.

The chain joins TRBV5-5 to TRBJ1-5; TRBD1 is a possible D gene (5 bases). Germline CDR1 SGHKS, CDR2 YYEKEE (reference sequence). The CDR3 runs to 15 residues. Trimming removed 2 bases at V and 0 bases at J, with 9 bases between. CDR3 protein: CASSFEGNSNQPQHF. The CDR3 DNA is TGTGCCAGCAGCTTTGAGGGGAATAGCAATCAGCCCCAGCATTTT.

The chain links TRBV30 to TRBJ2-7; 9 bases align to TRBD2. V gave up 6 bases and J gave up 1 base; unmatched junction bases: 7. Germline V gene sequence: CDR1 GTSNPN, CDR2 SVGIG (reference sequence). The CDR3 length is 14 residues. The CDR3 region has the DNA TGTGCCTGTGCGAGCGGGGGGATTTCCTACGAGCAGTACTTC. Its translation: CACASGGISYEQYF.

CDR3 residues: CASSSGNEKLFF. For the CDR3, the DNA is TGTGCCAGCAGTTCCGGTAATGAAAAACTGTTTTTT. J is TRBJ1-4 and V is TRBV28, with no clear D. Germline-derived CDR1 and CDR2 are MDHEN and SYDVKM. The CDR3 is 12 residues long. Trimming left V 4 bases short and J 4 bases short, with 4 bases between.

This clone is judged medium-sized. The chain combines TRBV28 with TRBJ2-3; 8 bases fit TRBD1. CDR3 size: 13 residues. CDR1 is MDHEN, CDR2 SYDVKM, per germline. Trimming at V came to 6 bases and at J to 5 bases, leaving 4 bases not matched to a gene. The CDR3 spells CASRWTGLDTQYF. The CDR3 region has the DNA TGTGCCAGCAGGTGGACAGGGTTAGATACGCAGTATTTT.

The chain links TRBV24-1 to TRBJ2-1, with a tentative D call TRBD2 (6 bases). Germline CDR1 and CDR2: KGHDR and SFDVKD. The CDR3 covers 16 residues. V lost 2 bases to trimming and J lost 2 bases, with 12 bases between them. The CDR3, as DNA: TGTGCCACCAGTGATTCAGGACGGGGGACCTACAATGAGCAGTTCTTC. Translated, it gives CATSDSGRGTYNEQFF.

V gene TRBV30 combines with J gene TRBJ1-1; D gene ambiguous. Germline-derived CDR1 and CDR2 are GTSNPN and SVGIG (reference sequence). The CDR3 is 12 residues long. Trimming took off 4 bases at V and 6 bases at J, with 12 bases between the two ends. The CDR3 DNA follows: TGTGCCTGGACACTTCCCCGGGCTGAAGCTTTCTTT. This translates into CAWTLPRAEAFF.

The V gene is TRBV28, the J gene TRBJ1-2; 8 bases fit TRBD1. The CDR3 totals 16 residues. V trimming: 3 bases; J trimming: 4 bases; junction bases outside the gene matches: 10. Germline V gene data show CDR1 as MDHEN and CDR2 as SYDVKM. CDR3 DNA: TGTGCCAGCAGTTTCCATTCTCAGGGGGCTCTCTATGGCTACACCTTC. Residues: CASSFHSQGALYGYTF.

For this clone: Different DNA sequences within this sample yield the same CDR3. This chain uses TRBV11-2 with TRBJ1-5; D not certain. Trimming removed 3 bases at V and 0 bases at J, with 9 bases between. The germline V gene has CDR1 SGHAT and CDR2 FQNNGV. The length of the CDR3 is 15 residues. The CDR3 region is CASSLTGYSNQPQHF. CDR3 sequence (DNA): TGTGCCAGCAGCTTGACCGGGTATAGCAATCAGCCCCAGCATTTT.

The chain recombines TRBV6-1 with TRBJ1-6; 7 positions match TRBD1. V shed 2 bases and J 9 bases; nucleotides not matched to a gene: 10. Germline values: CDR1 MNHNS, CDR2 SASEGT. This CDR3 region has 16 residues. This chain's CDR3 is CASSELGTATGSPLHF. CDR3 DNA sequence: TGTGCCAGCAGTGAATTGGGGACAGCAACGGGTTCACCCCTCCACTTT.

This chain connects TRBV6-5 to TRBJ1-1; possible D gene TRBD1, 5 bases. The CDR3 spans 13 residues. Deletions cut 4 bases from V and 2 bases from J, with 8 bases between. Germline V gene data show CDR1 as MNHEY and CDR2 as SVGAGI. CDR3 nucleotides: TGTGCCAGCAGTTTCCAGGGAAACACTGAAGCTTTCTTT. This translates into CASSFQGNTEAFF.

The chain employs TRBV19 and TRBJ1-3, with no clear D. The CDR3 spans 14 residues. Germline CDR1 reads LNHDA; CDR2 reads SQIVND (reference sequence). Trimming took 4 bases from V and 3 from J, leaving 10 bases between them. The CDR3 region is CASSTGDGGNTIYF. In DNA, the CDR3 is TGTGCCAGTAGTACCGGAGACGGTGGAAACACCATATATTTT.

CDR3 protein: CASSVRPGVGNTIYF. The DNA of the CDR3 is TGTGCCAGCAGCGTACGCCCAGGGGTTGGAAACACCATATATTTT. V and J are TRBV9 and TRBJ1-3, with D maybe TRBD1 (6 bases). The CDR3 has 15 amino acids. Trimming pared 1 base from V and 3 bases from J, leaving 11 bases between. CDR1 SGDLS and CDR2 YYNGEE come from the germline V gene.

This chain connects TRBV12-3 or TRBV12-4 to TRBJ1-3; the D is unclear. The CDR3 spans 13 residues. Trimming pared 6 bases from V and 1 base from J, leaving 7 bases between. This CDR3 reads CASSPISGNTIYF. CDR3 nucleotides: TGTGCCAGCAGCCCAATATCTGGAAACACCATATATTTT.

In nucleotides, the CDR3 is TGTGCCAGCAGCTTAGCTCTCGAGCAGTACTTC. It translates to CASSLALEQYF. The chain uses TRBV11-1 and TRBJ2-7, with D unresolved. V was trimmed by 0 bases and J by 6 bases, leaving 3 bases between them. Germline V lookup: CDR1 SGHAT, CDR2 FQDESV (reference sequence). The CDR3 contains 11 residues.

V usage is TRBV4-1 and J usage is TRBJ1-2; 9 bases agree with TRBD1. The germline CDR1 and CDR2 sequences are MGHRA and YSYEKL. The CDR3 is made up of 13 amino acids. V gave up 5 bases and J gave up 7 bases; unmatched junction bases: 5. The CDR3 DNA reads TGCGCCAGCAGCAGGGACAGGGTGGGTGGCTACACCTTC. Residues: CASSRDRVGGYTF.